This record covers a single TCR beta chain. The CDR3 is 16 residues long. The germline V gene encodes CDR1 KGHSH and CDR2 LQKENI. V gave up 5 bases and J gave up 7 bases, with 21 bases separating them. The record originates from a study of blood T cell repertoires in COVID-19. Study-level information: COVID-19 samples from acute and convalescent phases originated in the United States, Italy and Spain.

Generated by immunoSEQ multiplex PCR, the TCRdb table keeps only in-frame clones and is missing some. The repertoire holds hundreds of thousands of clones, with 80% to 90% as singletons. J is TRBJ2-1 and V is TRBV18, with D possibly being TRBD1 (7 bases). The receptor comes from a woman in her forties or fifties with acute or convalescent COVID-19. Sequenced material: peripheral blood. DNA for the CDR3: TGTGCCAGCTCAGCTCTGCGGGACAGCGTTTCTAATGAGCAGTTCTTC. Encoded protein: CASSALRDSVSNEQFF.